The 24 T cell receptor beta chains below were found in one sample sequenced in a study of blood T cell repertoires in COVID-19. TCRdb's table, derived via immunoSEQ multiplex PCR, lists solely in-frame clones and lacks some. The sample lists roughly 280,000 clones; 91% were seen once. Sequenced sample: PBMCs or T cells enriched from blood (not recorded which). All receptors come from a man in his forties who had been exposed to COVID-19.

The chain carries TRBV4-1 and TRBJ2-7; tentatively, D is TRBD1 (5 bases). Trimming cost V 3 bases and J 0 bases, with 24 bases left between them. There are 19 residues in the CDR3. CDR1 is MGHRA, CDR2 YSYEKL, per germline. The CDR3 sequence: CASSQKPQSQGRSSYEQYF. The DNA of the CDR3 is TGCGCCAGCAGCCAGAAGCCCCAGTCCCAGGGCAGAAGCTCCTACGAGCAGTACTTC.

This chain connects TRBV3-1 (or the pseudogene TRBV3-2) to TRBJ2-7, with D tentatively TRBD2 (6 bases). Trimming pared 6 bases from V and 7 bases from J, leaving 16 bases between. Germline CDR1 and CDR2: LGHDT and YNNKEL (reference sequence). There are 13 residues in the CDR3. CDR3 nucleotide sequence: TGTGCCAGCAGTCCTATAGCGGCCAGGGAGCAGTACTTC. Its translation: CASSPIAAREQYF.

The rearrangement joins TRBV18 to TRBJ2-2; 8 bases agree with TRBD1. Germline-derived CDR1 and CDR2 are KGHSH and LQKENI. The CDR3 is 16 amino acids. J gave up 5 bases and V 3 bases, and 8 bases lay outside the gene matches. DNA for the CDR3: TGTGCCAGCTCACCTATCCCGGACAGGGCTACCGGGGAGCTGTTTTTT. Protein sequence: CASSPIPDRATGELFF.

In nucleotides, the CDR3 is TGTGCCAGCAGCCGCAGTTCCGGGACAGGGTACTACGAGCAGTACTTC. This translates into CASSRSSGTGYYEQYF. The chain is built from TRBV5-6 and TRBJ2-7, with 9 bases that match TRBD1. With V trimmed by 4 bases and J by 3 bases, 11 bases remained unmatched. The germline gives CDR1 SGHDT, CDR2 YYEEEE. CDR3 length equals 16 residues.

This sequence joins TRBV14 and TRBJ2-7; D unclear. CDR3 length: 14 amino acids. Germline V gene data show CDR1 as SGHDN and CDR2 as FVKESK. V dropped 1 base and J dropped 5 bases, with 12 bases sitting between them. In DNA, the CDR3 is TGTGCCAGCAGCCAAGGTTTTCCAATAGACGAGCAGTACTTC. Residues: CASSQGFPIDEQYF.

V and J are TRBV7-3 and TRBJ1-6; D remains ambiguous. Germline CDR1 SGHTA, CDR2 FQGTGA. This CDR3 spans 15 amino acids. V lost 3 bases and J lost 2, with 8 bases in between. The CDR3 DNA sequence: TGTGCCAGCAGCTTGGGCGTGGCCTATAATTCACCCCTCCACTTT. Encoded protein: CASSLGVAYNSPLHF.

This rearrangement joins TRBV29-1 to TRBJ2-7; D unclear. Germline V gives CDR1 SQVTM, CDR2 ANQGSEA. The CDR3 extends over 14 amino acids. V gave up 4 bases and J gave up 0 bases, with 13 bases separating them. CDR3 nucleotide sequence: TGCAGCGTTGGATACGTTCGCAGCTCCTACGAGCAGTACTTC. It is translated as CSVGYVRSSYEQYF.

The chain is built from TRBV10-1 and TRBJ2-3, with TRBD2 matching 10 bases. Trimming at V came to 5 bases and at J to 3 bases, leaving 5 bases not matched to a gene. Germline V gene sequence: CDR1 WNHNN, CDR2 SYGVQD (reference sequence). The length of the CDR3 is 15 residues. The CDR3, as DNA: TGCGCCAGCAGTTTAGCGGGAGGAGGGACAGATACGCAGTATTTT. This translates into CASSLAGGGTDTQYF.

The CDR3 DNA reads as TGTGCCAGCCTCGGGGGCGGGGAGCTGTTTTTT. Protein product: CASLGGGELFF. The genes are TRBV11-3 and TRBJ2-2; TRBD2 is a possible D gene (6 bases). The V gene's germline CDR1 is SGHNT and CDR2 YENEEA. V was clipped by 8 bases and J by 7 bases, with 8 bases between them. This CDR3 region has 11 residues. The entire variable domain, with the rest obtained from reference TRBV11-3 and TRBJ2-2, is as follows: EAGVVQSPRYKIIEKKQPVAFWCNPISGHNTLYWYLQNLGQGPELLIRYENEEAVDDSQLPKDRFSAERLKGVDSTLKIQPAELGDSAVYLCASLGGGELFFGEGSRLTVL.

The V call is TRBV19, the J call TRBJ2-2, with no clear D. Germline loops: CDR1 LNHDA, CDR2 SQIVND (reference sequence). This CDR3 spans 14 amino acids. Trimming shortened V by 9 bases and J by 5 bases, and 16 bases separated the two germline ends. The CDR3 DNA follows: TGTGCCAGCACGAGGCGTCTTCCAACCGGGGAGCTGTTTTTT. Translating gives CASTRRLPTGELFF.

The CDR3 DNA follows: TGTGCCAGCAGGCAGGGTATCGATGAAAAACTGTTTTTT. Protein: CASRQGIDEKLFF. The chain combines TRBV9 with TRBJ1-4; the D gene is possibly TRBD1 (5 bases). CDR1 is SGDLS and CDR2 is YYNGEE in the germline V gene. CDR3 length equals 13 residues. Between the trimmed V and J ends, which lost 5 bases and 6 bases, there was a span of 11 bases.

The J gene is TRBJ2-1, the V gene TRBV2, with TRBD2 matching over 14 bases. The CDR3 covers 14 residues. The germline V gene has CDR1 SNHLY and CDR2 FYNNEI. After removal of 6 bases from V and 9 bases from J, the junction contained 4 bases not matched to a gene. CDR3 protein: CASRGLAGGSEQFF. CDR3 sequence (DNA): TGTGCCAGCAGAGGACTAGCGGGAGGATCTGAGCAGTTCTTC. The whole variable domain, remainder taken from reference TRBV2 and TRBJ2-1, is EPEVTQTPSHQVTQMGQEVILRCVPISNHLYFYWYRQILGQKVEFLVSFYNNEISEKSEIFDDQFSVERPDGSNFTLKIRSTKLEDSAMYFCASRGLAGGSEQFFGPGTRLTVL.

The chain employs TRBV12-3 or TRBV12-4 and TRBJ1-1, with D maybe TRBD1 (6 bases). The CDR3 has 13 amino acids. Trimming left V 1 base short and J 6 bases short, with 9 bases between. CDR3 coding DNA: TGTGCCAGCAGTTTAGGGACAGCCTCTGAAGCTTTCTTT. Its protein is CASSLGTASEAFF.

The gene calls are TRBV7-8 and TRBJ2-1, with 11 bases aligning to TRBD2. Germline trimming cut 2 bases from V and 8 bases from J; bases unmatched to any gene: 5. The CDR3 contains 15 residues. Germline lookup yields CDR1 SGHVS and CDR2 FQNEAQ. CDR3 coding DNA: TGTGCCAGCAGCTTAATACTAGCGGGAGAGGATGAGCAGTTCTTC. This sequence encodes CASSLILAGEDEQFF.

J is TRBJ2-7 and V is TRBV4-1; D is perhaps TRBD2 (5 bases). CDR3 length: 16 residues. Trimming took 4 bases from V and 6 from J, leaving 22 bases between them. Germline values: CDR1 MGHRA, CDR2 YSYEKL. For the CDR3, the DNA is TGCGCCAGCAGCCCTTCGATCCAATTAAGGGAGTTCGAGCAGTACTTC. Translation: CASSPSIQLREFEQYF.

This chain joins TRBV30 and TRBJ2-1; 7 nucleotides align to TRBD2. This CDR3 spans 13 amino acids. With V trimmed by 0 bases and J by 8 bases, 4 bases remained unmatched. Germline V lookup: CDR1 GTSNPN, CDR2 SVGIG (reference sequence). Here the CDR3 reads CAWSVSSGYEQFF. DNA for the CDR3: TGTGCCTGGAGTGTATCTAGCGGCTATGAGCAGTTCTTC.

The rearrangement uses TRBV2 and TRBJ1-5; D gene unclear. From germline, CDR1 is SNHLY and CDR2 FYNNEI. This CDR3 has 15 residues. Trimming took 4 bases from V and 2 from J, leaving 12 bases between them. CDR3 bases: TGTGCCAGCAGTGTATTGGGTCTAGGCAATCAGCCCCAGCATTTT. It yields the protein CASSVLGLGNQPQHF.

This clone was observed a single time. The chain employs TRBV4-1 and TRBJ2-6; 7 bases fit TRBD1. In germline, CDR1 is MGHRA, CDR2 YSYEKL. The CDR3 sequence is 17 residues long. V was pared by 3 bases and J by 3 bases, with 8 bases of the junction left unmatched. CDR3: CASSQYRGASGANVLTF. The DNA of the CDR3 is TGCGCCAGCAGCCAGTACAGGGGAGCGAGTGGGGCCAACGTCCTGACTTTC.

This chain connects TRBV7-2 to TRBJ1-2; D remains unclear. The V end was cut by 5 bases, the J end by 4 bases, with 11 bases between. The germline V gene encodes CDR1 SGHTA and CDR2 FQGNSA. The CDR3 extends over 13 amino acids. The CDR3 DNA reads as TGTGCCAGCAGCCTACTACTAGGCTATGGCTACACCTTC. Its translation is CASSLLLGYGYTF.

The V gene is TRBV21-1, the J gene TRBJ2-2; the table gives TRBD1 as D, unverified against the DNA. TRBV21-1 is a pseudogene locus. This CDR3 region has 19 residues. DNA of the CDR3: TGTGCCAGCAGCAAAGAGGGGGCGTCGTCGGCGAAACGGACCGGGGAGCTGTTTTTT. Residues: CASSKEGASSAKRTGELFF.

The chain carries TRBV7-2 and TRBJ1-1, with D possibly matching TRBD1 (6 bases). From germline, CDR1 is SGHTA and CDR2 FQGNSA. Trimming removed 1 base from V and 0 bases from J, with 12 bases in between. CDR3 length: 16 residues. In nucleotides, the CDR3 is TGTGCCAGCAGCTTAGGCCCGACAGGAATGAACACTGAAGCTTTCTTT. Protein sequence: CASSLGPTGMNTEAFF.

The rearrangement links TRBV2 to TRBJ1-3, with a weak D call TRBD1 (6 bases). Germline CDR1 and CDR2: SNHLY and FYNNEI. The ends were cut back, 7 bases at V and 4 bases at J, with 17 bases in the middle. The CDR3 runs 15 residues. In DNA, the CDR3 is TGTGCCAGCACTCGGGGGGCAGGGAGAGGAAACACCATATATTTT. This gives the protein CASTRGAGRGNTIYF.

V gene TRBV7-9 combines with J gene TRBJ1-5; no firm D call. The length of the CDR3 is 12 residues. Trimming took 1 base from V and 7 from J, leaving 5 bases between them. CDR1 SEHNR and CDR2 FQNEAQ come from the germline V gene (reference sequence). In DNA, the CDR3 is TGTGCCAGCAGCTTAGGGGCCCAGCCCCAGCATTTT. Its protein is CASSLGAQPQHF.

The rearrangement joins TRBV13 to TRBJ2-7, with D possibly TRBD1 on 6 matching bases. The CDR3 sequence is 15 residues long. With 5 bases removed from V and 0 bases from J, the gap between germline ends came to 14 bases. Germline lookup yields CDR1 PRHDT and CDR2 FYEKMQ (reference sequence). Written as DNA, the CDR3 is TGTGCCAGCAGCCCCGGGCTGGACAGCTCCTACGAGCAGTACTTC. It codes for CASSPGLDSSYEQYF.